What follows are 2 T cell receptor beta chains derived from one specimen sequenced in a study of blood T cell repertoires in COVID-19. Clones were sequenced by immunoSEQ multiplex PCR, and TCRdb holds only the in-frame ones, with some missing. The sample lists 300,000 to 400,000 clones; around 87% were seen once. Sequencing was performed on peripheral blood. These receptors came from a woman aged 55-75 years with COVID-19, enrolled during active disease.

V gene TRBV6-5 combines with J gene TRBJ1-2, with no clear D. The V end was cut by 0 bases, the J end by 0 bases, with 11 bases between. In germline, CDR1 is MNHEY, CDR2 SVGAGI. CDR3 length equals 16 residues. CDR3 loop: CASSYSAATANYGYTF. CDR3 nucleotide sequence: TGTGCCAGCAGTTACTCGGCGGCAACCGCTAACTATGGCTACACCTTC.

The genes are TRBV28 and TRBJ1-1, with D possibly being TRBD1 (6 bases). Germline CDR1 is MDHEN and CDR2 is SYDVKM. This CDR3 has 13 residues. V lost 6 bases and J lost 11, with 19 bases in between. CDR3 in amino acids: CASRLEGGAFAFF. In DNA form, the CDR3 reads TGTGCCAGCAGATTGGAGGGGGGGGCGTTCGCTTTCTTT.